This T cell receptor beta chain originates from a study of blood T cell repertoires in COVID-19. Background on the study: The samples span acute and convalescent COVID-19 from the United States, Italy and Spain. The analysed material was cDNA or gDNA that came from T cells, B-cell-depleted T cells, or PBMCs.

The CDR3 covers 16 residues. With 3 bases removed from V and 1 base from J, the gap between germline ends came to 15 bases. CDR1 is KGHSH and CDR2 is LQKENI in the germline V gene. Original analysis: It was from reference gene primer amplification that nucleated cell counts were estimated. Clones were sequenced by immunoSEQ multiplex PCR, and TCRdb holds only the in-frame ones, with some missing. Clone size and V and J calls were adopted from that table, with D and trimming inferred from the DNA. Among around 98,000 clones listed, approximately 80% were seen once. Sequenced material: peripheral blood. This TCR derives from a man between 65 and 85 years old with active or convalescent COVID-19. This rearrangement joins TRBV18 to TRBJ1-1, with a possible D match to TRBD1 (6 bases). The CDR3 reads CASSPVEGRGNTEAFF. In DNA form, the CDR3 reads TGTGCCAGCTCACCGGTCGAGGGCAGGGGGAACACTGAAGCTTTCTTT.